The present T cell receptor beta chain was sequenced within a study of blood T cell repertoires in COVID-19. Overall study: PBMCs, B-cell-depleted T cells, or T cells provided the cDNA or gDNA that made up the material.

This clone has a single count. Original handling: Nucleated cell counts were estimated from reference gene primer amplification. Using immunoSEQ multiplex PCR, the repertoire was profiled, and TCRdb retains in-frame clones only, with some absent. For V, J and clone size, that table is used; D and trimming come from the DNA. The sample lists 90,000 to 150,000 clones, about four fifths occurring once. The CDR3 runs 17 residues. Germline V CDR1 and CDR2: SGHTA, FQGTGA. J was trimmed by 4 bases and V by 3 bases; bases with no gene match: 9. The sequenced material came from peripheral blood. The receptor was isolated from a woman over 75 with acute or convalescent COVID-19. The rearrangement uses TRBV7-3 and TRBJ1-4; 9 positions match TRBD1. The CDR3: CASSFMRDRALNEKLFF. The CDR3 DNA reads TGTGCCAGCAGCTTTATGAGGGACAGGGCTCTTAATGAAAAACTGTTTTTT.